This TCR beta chain was sequenced during a study of shared clonotypes between healthy human individuals. Points from the study as a whole: The study drew on few donors, limiting represented genetic and exposure-history diversity. Only blood was sampled; tissue repertoires likely differ.

For unsorted samples, genomic DNA was extracted from around 86 million PBMCs. The J segment lost 4 bases and the V segment lost 5 bases, leaving 10 bases of the junction unmatched. This CDR3 has 15 residues. In germline, CDR1 is SGHDT, CDR2 YYEEEE. Sequencing was at deep level. Profiled with immunoSEQ multiplex PCR; TCRdb holds only in-frame clones, not every one. The data contain hundreds of thousands of clones, 70% to 80% of them singletons. This clone was detected many times. Its antigen is still unknown. The source of this sequence is a woman in her thirties or forties in good health. Some clones in this sample may be carry-over from other donors' samples. The specimen sequenced was PBMCs. V gene TRBV5-6 combines with J gene TRBJ2-3; TRBD2 aligns across 7 bases. CDR3 residues: CASSRTRYGADTQYF. CDR3 DNA sequence: TGTGCCAGCAGTCGGACTAGGTACGGGGCAGATACGCAGTATTTT.